One T cell receptor beta chain is described in this entry. This specimen belongs to a study of blood T cell repertoires in COVID-19. Study details: COVID-19 samples collected from the United States, Italy and Spain covered acute and convalescent phases. In each case, the material was cDNA or gDNA derived from T cells, B-cell-depleted T cells, or PBMCs.

In the original processing: Cell counts per sample came from amplifying reference gene primers. Sequenced by immunoSEQ multiplex PCR; TCRdb stores in-frame clones only, minus some. The V and J calls and clone size were taken over from that table, and D and trimming were inferred from the DNA. Among about 44,000 clones, about nine tenths were seen once, and the ten largest hold roughly a sixth. V lost 4 bases and J lost 0, with 10 bases in between. Per germline, CDR1 MGHDK and CDR2 SYGVNS. The CDR3 runs to 15 residues. The specimen was peripheral blood. This receptor was taken from a man in his 70s with active COVID-19. The rearrangement joins TRBV25-1 to TRBJ1-5; D remains unclear. CDR3 sequence (DNA): TGTGCCAGCAGTGGGCCCCACTATAGCAATCAGCCCCAGCATTTT. This encodes CASSGPHYSNQPQHF.